These T cell receptor beta chains were read from a single sample in a study of shared clonotypes between healthy human individuals. Some clones are missing from TCRdb's copy, which holds only in-frame ones; the method was immunoSEQ multiplex PCR. Here the sample spans about 2 million clones, about 95% being singletons. Sequenced material: naive CD8+ T cells sorted from blood. The origin of the receptors is a young man in good health. The CDR3 runs from the conserved cysteine through the conserved F or W. Each record gives: J gene, D gene, clone size, V gene, CDR3 protein, CDR3 DNA. The D gene is left open where the match is weak. The size of a clone is reported for some rows only, either as once, few or many, or as a class for expanded clones.

J: TRBJ1-2
D: -
size: -
V: TRBV10-3
CDR3: CAISESIGALYGYTF
DNA: TGTGCCATCAGTGAGTCTATCGGGGCGCTCTATGGCTACACCTTC

J: TRBJ1-2
D: -
size: -
V: TRBV4-1
CDR3: CASSQEPAGYGYTF
DNA: TGCGCCAGCAGCCAAGAACCCGCGGGATATGGCTACACCTTC

J: TRBJ2-7
D: -
size: -
V: TRBV5-1
CDR3: CASSLALGSYEQYF
DNA: TGCGCCAGCAGCTTGGCCCTGGGGAGCTACGAGCAGTACTTC

J: TRBJ1-4
D: TRBD1
size: -
V: TRBV9
CDR3: CASSAGGVSEKLFF
DNA: TGTGCCAGCAGCGCAGGGGGCGTGAGTGAAAAACTGTTTTTT

J: TRBJ1-3
D: -
size: -
V: TRBV5-6
CDR3: CASSFGQYPSGNTIYF
DNA: TGTGCCAGCAGCTTCGGGCAGTACCCCTCTGGAAACACCATATATTTT

J: TRBJ2-2
D: -
size: -
V: TRBV11-2
CDR3: CASSLVAGEGTGELFF
DNA: TGTGCCAGCAGCCTTGTGGCAGGGGAGGGCACCGGGGAGCTGTTTTTT

J: TRBJ1-5
D: -
size: -
V: TRBV29-1
CDR3: CSVGGSPLGNQPQHF
DNA: TGCAGCGTTGGGGGGAGCCCCTTGGGGAATCAGCCCCAGCATTTT

J: TRBJ2-7
D: TRBD2
size: -
V: TRBV13
CDR3: CASSSRKGLAGVSYEQYF
DNA: TGTGCCAGCAGCTCACGCAAAGGACTAGCGGGAGTCTCCTACGAGCAGTACTTC

J: TRBJ2-3
D: -
size: -
V: TRBV9
CDR3: CASSPQGWADTQYF
DNA: TGTGCCAGCAGCCCTCAGGGTTGGGCAGATACGCAGTATTTT

J: TRBJ2-3
D: TRBD1
size: -
V: TRBV4-3
CDR3: CASSPRTGGTDTQYF
DNA: TGCGCCAGCAGCCCTAGGACAGGGGGGACAGATACGCAGTATTTT

J: TRBJ1-2
D: TRBD1
size: -
V: TRBV9
CDR3: CASSVDRGVLGGYTF
DNA: TGTGCCAGCAGCGTTGACAGGGGTGTTTTGGGTGGCTACACCTTC

J: TRBJ1-2
D: -
size: once
V: TRBV27
CDR3: CASSLKGGGDYGYTF
DNA: TGTGCCAGCAGTTTAAAGGGTGGGGGAGACTATGGCTACACCTTC

J: TRBJ2-7
D: TRBD2
size: -
V: TRBV27
CDR3: CASSFGLAGFEEQYF
DNA: TGTGCCAGCAGTTTCGGGCTAGCGGGATTCGAGGAGCAGTACTTC

J: TRBJ2-2
D: -
size: -
V: TRBV7-6
CDR3: CASSLTNTGELFF
DNA: TGTGCCAGCAGCTTAACGAACACCGGGGAGCTGTTTTTT

J: TRBJ2-3
D: -
size: -
V: TRBV29-1
CDR3: CSVEALGWTQYF
DNA: TGCAGCGTTGAAGCCCTCGGGTGGACGCAGTATTTT

J: TRBJ1-4
D: -
size: -
V: TRBV4-1
CDR3: CASSSGTVDNEKLFF
DNA: TGCGCCAGCAGTTCCGGGACCGTCGATAATGAAAAACTGTTTTTT

J: TRBJ1-1
D: TRBD1
size: -
V: TRBV9
CDR3: CASSVGQGAYITEAFF
DNA: TGTGCCAGCAGCGTAGGACAGGGGGCGTACATCACTGAAGCTTTCTTT